The 7 T cell receptor beta chains in this list originate from one sample, sequenced in a study of cytomegalovirus exposure and HLA in healthy donors. PCR used 60 Vbeta primers and 13 Jbeta primers. TCRdb's table, derived via immunoSEQ multiplex PCR, lists solely in-frame clones and lacks some. The table lists approximately 150,000 clones, roughly 80% of them singletons. The material sequenced was PBMCs. The source is a male donor in good health and CMV-seronegative.

The V and J genes are TRBV19 and TRBJ2-7; 10 nucleotides match TRBD2. Germline trimming cut 4 bases from V and 3 bases from J; bases unmatched to any gene: 18. Germline assignment: CDR1 LNHDA and CDR2 SQIVND (reference sequence). The CDR3 runs 19 residues. The CDR3 reads CASSRPPWTSGPLVYEQYF. The CDR3 DNA is TGTGCCAGTAGTAGACCCCCCTGGACTAGCGGCCCCCTGGTCTACGAGCAGTACTTC.

The chain recombines TRBV11-2 with TRBJ2-7; perhaps TRBD1 as D (6 bases). This CDR3 has 15 amino acids. Germline V CDR1 and CDR2: SGHAT, FQNNGV. Between the trimmed V and J ends, which lost 1 base and 2 bases, there was a span of 12 bases. CDR3 nucleotide sequence: TGTGCCAGCAGCTTAGGGGGGCATGAAACCTACGAGCAGTACTTC. Its protein product is CASSLGGHETYEQYF.

The rearrangement links TRBV7-8 to TRBJ1-1, with 7 positions matching TRBD1. The J segment lost 5 bases and the V segment lost 5 bases, leaving 8 bases of the junction unmatched. The CDR3 sequence is 14 residues long. CDR1 is SGHVS and CDR2 is FQNEAQ in the germline V gene. CDR3 amino acids: CASSDREKRTEAFF. CDR3 nucleotide sequence: TGTGCCAGCAGCGACAGGGAGAAGAGAACTGAAGCTTTCTTT.

The chain combines TRBV28 with TRBJ2-7; perhaps TRBD2 as D (6 bases). The ends were cut back, 5 bases at V and 5 bases at J, with 19 bases in the middle. This CDR3 has 15 amino acids. Germline CDR1 reads MDHEN; CDR2 reads SYDVKM. The CDR3 protein is CASSLPYLGRHEQYF. DNA of the CDR3: TGTGCCAGCAGTCTCCCGTACTTAGGGAGGCACGAGCAGTACTTC.

Details on this clone: Other nucleotide sequences from this sample produce the same CDR3. This chain links TRBV5-1 with TRBJ1-1; D gene ambiguous. CDR3 length equals 13 residues. Trimming pared 2 bases from V and 1 base from J, leaving 6 bases between. In germline, CDR1 is SGHRS, CDR2 YFSETQ. CDR3 nucleotide sequence: TGCGCCAGCAGCTTCGCAGGGAACACTGAAGCTTTCTTT. It specifies CASSFAGNTEAFF.

V usage is TRBV5-1 and J usage is TRBJ2-3, with TRBD1 matching over 9 bases. Losses at the gene ends were 7 bases for V and 4 bases for J; bases not matched to a gene: 10. The CDR3 runs 15 residues. Germline values: CDR1 SGHRS, CDR2 YFSETQ. The CDR3 coding sequence is TGCGCCAGCTCAGGGACAGGGAATTTTGCAGATACGCAGTATTTT. It encodes CASSGTGNFADTQYF.

The chain recombines TRBV30 with TRBJ2-7; tentatively, D is TRBD1 (6 bases). This CDR3 has 13 residues. V gave up 0 bases and J gave up 4 bases, with 10 bases separating them. Germline V gene lookup returns CDR1 GTSNPN and CDR2 SVGIG (reference sequence). CDR3 nucleotide sequence: TGTGCCTGGAGTGTACACCAGGGGTACGAGCAGTACTTC. This sequence encodes CAWSVHQGYEQYF.